This TCR beta chain was profiled in a study of tumor and adjacent non-tumor tissue in lung cancer (dated by TCRdb to about 2018). About the investigation overall: By cancer type, the cohort comprised under 15 adenocarcinoma patients, a couple of squamous cell carcinoma patients and 1 small cell lung cancer patient. A few dozen paired specimens, one tumor and one normal lung sample per patient, were profiled by TCRbeta CDR3 sequencing. Sequencing generated a total of some 130 million productive TCRbeta reads, averaging roughly 4.2 million reads per sample. The study compared bulk TCRbeta repertoires between lung tumor tissue and matched distant non-tumor lung tissue from over 12 lung cancer patients. The 15 enrolled patients, of whom some ten were men and 5 were women, were aged about 31 to 76 years and were diagnosed with TNM stage I to III disease. What the work shows at the level of the full study, not this receptor alone: The top 100 clones made up a significantly larger cumulative share of the repertoire in normal lung than in tumor tissue. The methods do not name the sequencing platform or mention unique molecular identifiers. Significantly higher TCR diversity was found in younger patients, and higher tumor TCR diversity was associated with shorter overall and disease-free survival. Tumor tissue showed significantly higher TCR diversity (inverse Simpson) than normal lung tissue, at roughly 390 vs 170 (P = 0.0075, Mann-Whitney U test). Only around 15 patients were included in the cohort, and the need for larger samples and more detailed clinical data was noted by the authors. Because peripheral blood was not sequenced, the blood TCRbeta repertoires of the lung cancer patients in the study went unexamined.

The sample holds a few counts of this clonotype. What this receptor recognizes is not known. Base qualities are not recorded, but no much larger clone differs from it by a single base. Spanning cysteine to phenylalanine, the CDR3 consists of 14 amino acids. The DNA shown is the 42-base CDR3, in frame from base 1. CDR1 and CDR2 were assigned from the germline V gene (reference sequence) as DFQATT and SNEGSKA. The germline V end is reduced by 3 bases and the J end by 4 bases; junction bases left unmatched: 5. Receptor amplification or capture employed multiplex PCR. The reads were generated on an Illumina HiSeq 2500. TCRbeta libraries were constructed through three rounds of nested PCR with primers (Table S4) according to protocols modified from ARM-PCR. Before sequencing, PCR products of 200-500 bp were cut from the gel and purified using the QIAquick gel extraction kit. The study's own analysis went as follows. Reads were cleaned using Trimmomatic, were merged into complete CDR3 sequences using FLASH, and were assigned to V(D)J germline segments using MiTCR. VDJtools was used to compute clonal diversity as the inverse Simpson's index. In-frame sequences without a premature stop codon were defined as productive reads. Using fastp trimming at Q25 and MiXCR clonotype assembly, TCRdb reanalyzed the public sequencing data and kept in-frame beta chains. Rows matching on CDR3 protein sequence are summarized as one entry with the most common DNA and genes. The V and J calls come from TCRdb's annotation, not from the publication. Here the sample has approximately 120,000 distinct CDR3 sequences; over 55% occur a single time. The ten largest make up under 20% of the sample.

RNA was isolated from bulk unsorted tissue, and RNA quality was assessed with a NanoDrop ND-1000 and an Agilent 2100. The normal lung samples consisted of distant non-tumor tissue collected more than 3 cm from the tumor edge. The donors were newly diagnosed lung cancer patients admitted for thoracic surgery in China from August to November 2014 who had not received prior chemotherapy. The study excluded patients who had received radiotherapy or chemotherapy before or who had another cancer at the same time. Pieces of surgical tissue measuring roughly 1-2.1 cm3 were kept in RNAlater solution and stored at -80 degrees C until use.

The sequence was collected from a man aged 55 to 69 with non-small cell lung cancer. The sequenced material came from distant non-tumor lung tissue. The chain uses TRBV20-1 and TRBJ1-2; a stretch of 10 junction bases matches TRBD1. The CDR3 in this case is CSARGQGTPYGYTF. The base sequence is TGCAGTGCTAGGGGACAGGGGACTCCCTATGGCTACACCTTC.